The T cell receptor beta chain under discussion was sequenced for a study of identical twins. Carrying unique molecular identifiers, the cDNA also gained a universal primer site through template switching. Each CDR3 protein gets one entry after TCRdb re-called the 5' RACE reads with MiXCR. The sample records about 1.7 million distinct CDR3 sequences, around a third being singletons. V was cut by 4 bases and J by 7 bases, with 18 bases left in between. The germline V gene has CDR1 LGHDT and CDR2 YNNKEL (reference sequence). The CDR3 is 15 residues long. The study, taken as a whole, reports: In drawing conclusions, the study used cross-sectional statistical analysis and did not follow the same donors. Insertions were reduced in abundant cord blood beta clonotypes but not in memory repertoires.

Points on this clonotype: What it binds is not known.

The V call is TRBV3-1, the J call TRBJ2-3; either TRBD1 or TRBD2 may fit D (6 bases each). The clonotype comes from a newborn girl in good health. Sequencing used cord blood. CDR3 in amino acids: CASSPQEGGGNTQYF. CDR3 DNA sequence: TGTGCCAGCAGCCCTCAGGAGGGGGGAGGCAATACGCAGTATTTT.